This TCR beta chain was recovered during a study of cytomegalovirus exposure and HLA in healthy donors. Primers included in the PCR were 60 Vbeta and 13 Jbeta primers. Clones were read by immunoSEQ multiplex PCR, and TCRdb kept only the in-frame ones, dropping some. The sample records roughly 170,000 clones, 80% being singletons. Study findings and constraints: Earlier findings revealed that most TCR beta V segments proved productive either about 90% or about 30% of the time.

As regards this clone: No antigen is known for it.

V trimming: 4 bases; J trimming: 4 bases; junction bases outside the gene matches: 5. Germline CDR1 reads LGHNA; CDR2 reads YSLEER. The CDR3 extends over 16 amino acids. The V and J genes are TRBV4-3 and TRBJ1-3, with 12 bases aligning to TRBD1. The specimen sequenced was PBMCs. This clonotype originated in a man under 40 in good health and CMV-seropositive. CDR3 in DNA: TGCGCCAGCAGCCTGGGACAGGGGGCGGCCGGAAACACCATATATTTT. It codes for CASSLGQGAAGNTIYF.